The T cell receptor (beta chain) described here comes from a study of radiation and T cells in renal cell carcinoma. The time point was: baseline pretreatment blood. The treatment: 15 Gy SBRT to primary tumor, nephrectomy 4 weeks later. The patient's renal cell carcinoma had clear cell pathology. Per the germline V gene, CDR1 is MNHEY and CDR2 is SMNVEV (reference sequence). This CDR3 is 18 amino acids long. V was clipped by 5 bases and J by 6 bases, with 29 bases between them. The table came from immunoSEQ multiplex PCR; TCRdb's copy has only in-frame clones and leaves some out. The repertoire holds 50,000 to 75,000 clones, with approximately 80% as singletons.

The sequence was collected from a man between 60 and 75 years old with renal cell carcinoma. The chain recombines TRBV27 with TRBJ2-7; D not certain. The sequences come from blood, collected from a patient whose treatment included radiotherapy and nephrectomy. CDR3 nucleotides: TGTGCCAGCAGTCCTAAACCTTGGACGCATGAGAGCAAGGGCGAGCAGTACTTC. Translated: CASSPKPWTHESKGEQYF.